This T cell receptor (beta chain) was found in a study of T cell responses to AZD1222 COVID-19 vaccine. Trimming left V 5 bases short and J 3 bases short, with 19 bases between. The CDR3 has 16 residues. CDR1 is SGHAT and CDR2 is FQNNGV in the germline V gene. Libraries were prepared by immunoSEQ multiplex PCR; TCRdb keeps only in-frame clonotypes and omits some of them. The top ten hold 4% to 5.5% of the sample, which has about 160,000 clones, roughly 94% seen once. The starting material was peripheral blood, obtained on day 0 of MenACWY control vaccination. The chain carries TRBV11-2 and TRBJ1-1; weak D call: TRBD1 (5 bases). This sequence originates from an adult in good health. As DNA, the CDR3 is TGTGCCAGCAGCCCGAGGCGGGGGTTAGGGGACACTGAAGCTTTCTTT. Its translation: CASSPRRGLGDTEAFF.